The clone carrying this T cell receptor (beta chain) showed up just once. Its antigen is unidentified. The record originates from a study of CD8 T cells in Susac syndrome. Study-wide results and limits: That the number of individuals in its TCR sequencing and HLA analysis was relatively small was acknowledged by the study.

Sequencing targeted TCR beta in blood CD8+ and CD4+ T cells. The multiple sclerosis control group was made up of treatment-naive patients with stable or active relapsing-remitting disease. Roughly 0.45 to 1 ug RNA was reverse transcribed with random hexamers. It was immunoSEQ multiplex PCR that amplified TCR beta CDR3 across 54 Vbeta and 13 Jbeta. In TCRdb, the immunoSEQ multiplex PCR reads were re-called with MiXCR into one record per CDR3 protein. The repertoire holds more than 100,000 distinct CDR3 sequences, with around 80% as singletons. What was sequenced was CD8+ T cells from PBMCs. The sequence was obtained from a human donor with multiple sclerosis.

CDR3 region: CSVGGPEQYF. In nucleotides, the CDR3 is TGCAGCGTTGGAGGGCCCGAGCAGTACTTC. The chain joins TRBV29-1 to TRBJ2-7; a possible D gene is TRBD2 (5 bases). The germline V gene has CDR1 SQVTM and CDR2 ANQGSEA. The CDR3 extends over 10 amino acids. V lost 4 bases and J 6 bases, leaving 7 bases between the germline ends.